This T cell receptor beta chain derives from a study of regulatory T cells in long-lasting Graves disease. Arm-PCR of CDR3 regions with iRepertoire HTBI primers generated TCR beta libraries. TCRdb passed the multiplex PCR reads through MiXCR, listing each CDR3 protein once. The sample lists about 440,000 distinct CDR3 sequences; approximately 15% were seen once. The CDR3 totals 13 residues. Germline CDR1 reads SQVTM; CDR2 reads ANQGSEA. V gave up 7 bases and J gave up 10 bases, with 22 bases separating them. This clonotype was counted many times. Time point noted: newly diagnosed GD, antithyroid drugs for less than 3 months. Making the TCR library involved RNA that had been extracted from PBMCs. These data also featured in a second study, about T cells in Graves' hyperthyroidism and ophthalmopathy.

This TCR derives from a woman under 40 with Graves disease. The chain uses TRBV29-1 and TRBJ1-1; D is perhaps TRBD1 (6 bases). The starting material was peripheral blood mononuclear cells (PBMCs), obtained at new diagnosis, from a patient treated with antithyroid drugs. This chain's CDR3 is CSADVGVGARAFF. CDR3 DNA sequence: TGCAGCGCCGATGTTGGAGTGGGGGCGCGAGCTTTCTTT.